This T cell receptor beta chain was obtained from a study of shared clonotypes between healthy human individuals. The overall study: Samples came from a couple of female and three male donors aged 18 to 49. Overall study results and limits: Lower generation probabilities were found for non-shared clonotypes than for those shared by all four donors.

By proportion, this clone is medium-sized. Its specificity is not known. CD45RO-negative, CCR7-positively selected cells formed the naive CD8 fraction, excluding terminally differentiated effector memory CD45RA+ cells. Everyone who donated was a Caucasian adult who lived in Nashville, Tennessee. Profiled with immunoSEQ multiplex PCR; TCRdb holds only in-frame clones, not every one. The sample carries 2 million or so clones, over 85% recorded once. This CDR3 region has 12 residues. The sample taken for sequencing was naive CD8+ T cells sorted from blood. V is TRBV12-2 and J is TRBJ1-1. TRBV12-2 is assigned pseudogene status. The source of this sequence is a man aged 18 to 30 in good health. The CDR3 is CASRLAIGWAFF. The DNA for the CDR3 is TGTGCAAGTCGCTTAGCGATAGGATGGGCTTTCTTT.